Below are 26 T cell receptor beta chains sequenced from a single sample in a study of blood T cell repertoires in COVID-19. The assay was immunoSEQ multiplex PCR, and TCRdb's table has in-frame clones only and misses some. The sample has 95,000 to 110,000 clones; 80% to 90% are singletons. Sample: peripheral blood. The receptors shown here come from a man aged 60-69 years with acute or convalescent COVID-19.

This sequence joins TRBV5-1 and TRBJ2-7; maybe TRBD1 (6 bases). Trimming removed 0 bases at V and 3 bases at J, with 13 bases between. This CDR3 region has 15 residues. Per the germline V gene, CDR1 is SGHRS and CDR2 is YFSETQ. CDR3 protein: CASSLDRAINYEQYF. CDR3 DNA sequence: TGCGCCAGCAGCTTGGACAGGGCAATCAACTACGAGCAGTACTTC.

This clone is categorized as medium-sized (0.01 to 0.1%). The CDR3 DNA reads as TGTGCCAGCAGATCCGGACAGGCCACCGGGGAGCTGTTTTTT. It codes for CASRSGQATGELFF. V is TRBV27 and J is TRBJ2-2, with 7 bases aligning to TRBD1. Germline trimming cut 6 bases from V and 4 bases from J; bases unmatched to any gene: 5. The CDR3 length is 14 residues. Germline CDR1 and CDR2: MNHEY and SMNVEV (reference sequence).

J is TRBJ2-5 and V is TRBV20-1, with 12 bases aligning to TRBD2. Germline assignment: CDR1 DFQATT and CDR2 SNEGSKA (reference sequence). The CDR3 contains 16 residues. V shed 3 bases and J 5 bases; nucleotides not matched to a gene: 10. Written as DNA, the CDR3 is TGCAGTGCTAGTGCCCTTACTAGCGGGAGGACGGAGACCCAGTACTTC. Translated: CSASALTSGRTETQYF.

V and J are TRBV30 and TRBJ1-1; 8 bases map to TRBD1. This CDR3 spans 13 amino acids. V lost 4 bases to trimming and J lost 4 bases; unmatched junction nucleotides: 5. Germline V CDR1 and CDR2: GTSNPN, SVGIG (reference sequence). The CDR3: CAWTQGAGTEAFF. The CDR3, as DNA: TGTGCCTGGACTCAGGGGGCGGGCACTGAAGCTTTCTTT.

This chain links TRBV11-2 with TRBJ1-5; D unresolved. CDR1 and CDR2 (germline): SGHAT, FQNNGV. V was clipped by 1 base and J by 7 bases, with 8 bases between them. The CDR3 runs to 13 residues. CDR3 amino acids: CASSLGYRQPQHF. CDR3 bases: TGTGCCAGCAGCTTAGGGTATAGACAGCCCCAGCATTTT.

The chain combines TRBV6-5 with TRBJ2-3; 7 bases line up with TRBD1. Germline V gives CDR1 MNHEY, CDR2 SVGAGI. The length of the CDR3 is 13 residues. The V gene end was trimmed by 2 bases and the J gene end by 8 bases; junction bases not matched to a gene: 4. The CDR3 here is CASSYPDRITQYF. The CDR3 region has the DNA TGTGCCAGCAGTTACCCGGACAGGATTACGCAGTATTTT.

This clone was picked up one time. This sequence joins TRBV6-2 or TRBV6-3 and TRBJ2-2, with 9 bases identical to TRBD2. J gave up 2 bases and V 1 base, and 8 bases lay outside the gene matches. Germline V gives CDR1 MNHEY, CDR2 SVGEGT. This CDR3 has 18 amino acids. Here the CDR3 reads CASSYFPALAGNTGELFF. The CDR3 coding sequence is TGTGCCAGCAGTTACTTTCCCGCCCTAGCGGGAAACACCGGGGAGCTGTTTTTT.

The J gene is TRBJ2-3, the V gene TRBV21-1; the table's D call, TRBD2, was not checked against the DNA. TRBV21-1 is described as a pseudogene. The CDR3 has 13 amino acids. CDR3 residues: CASGGAGTDTQYF. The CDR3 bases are TGTGCGAGCGGGGGGGCGGGCACAGATACGCAGTATTTT.

This CDR3 is CASSYPGLNTEAFF. The CDR3 DNA reads TGTGCCAGCAGTTACCCTGGCTTGAACACTGAAGCTTTCTTT. This chain connects TRBV6-2 or TRBV6-3 to TRBJ1-1; unclear D gene. Germline CDR1 is MNHEY and CDR2 is SVGEGT. The CDR3 sequence is 14 residues long. The V end lost 2 bases, the J end lost 0 bases, and 7 bases lay between the germline ends.

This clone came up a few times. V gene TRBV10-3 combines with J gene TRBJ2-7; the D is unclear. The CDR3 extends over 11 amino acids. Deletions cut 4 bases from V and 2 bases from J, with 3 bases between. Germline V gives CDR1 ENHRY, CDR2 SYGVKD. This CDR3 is CAISAAYEQYF. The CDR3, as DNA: TGTGCCATCAGTGCGGCCTACGAGCAGTACTTC.

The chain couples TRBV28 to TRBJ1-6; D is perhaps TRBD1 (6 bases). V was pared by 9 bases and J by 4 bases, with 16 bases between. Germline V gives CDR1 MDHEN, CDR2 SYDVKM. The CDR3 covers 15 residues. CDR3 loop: CASRSSDRYNSPLHF. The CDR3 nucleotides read TGTGCCAGTCGATCCTCGGACAGATATAATTCACCCCTCCACTTT.

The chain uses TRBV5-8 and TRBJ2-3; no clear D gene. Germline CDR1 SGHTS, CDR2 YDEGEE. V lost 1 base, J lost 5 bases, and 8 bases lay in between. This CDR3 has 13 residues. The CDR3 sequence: CASSLREVDTQYF. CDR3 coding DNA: TGTGCCAGCAGCTTGAGAGAAGTAGATACGCAGTATTTT.

CDR3 in DNA: TGCGCCAGCAGGCCCGGGAGTGACACAGATACGCAGTATTTT. This gives the protein CASRPGSDTDTQYF. The rearrangement uses TRBV10-1 and TRBJ2-3, with D perhaps matching TRBD2 (6 bases). CDR1 is WNHNN and CDR2 is SYGVQD in the germline V gene (reference sequence). This CDR3 comprises 14 residues. V was pared by 6 bases and J by 2 bases, with 12 bases between.

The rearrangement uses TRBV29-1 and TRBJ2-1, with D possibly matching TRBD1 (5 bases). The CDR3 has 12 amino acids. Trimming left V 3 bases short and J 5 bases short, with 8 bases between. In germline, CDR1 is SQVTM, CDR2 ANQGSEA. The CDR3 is CSVDGQNNEQFF. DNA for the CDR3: TGCAGCGTTGATGGACAAAACAATGAGCAGTTCTTC.

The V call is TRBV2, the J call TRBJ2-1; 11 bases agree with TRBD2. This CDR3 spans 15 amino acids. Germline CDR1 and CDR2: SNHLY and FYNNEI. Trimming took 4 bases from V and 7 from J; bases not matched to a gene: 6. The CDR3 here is CASSGSSGGPNEQFF. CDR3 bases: TGTGCCAGCAGTGGATCTAGCGGGGGGCCAAATGAGCAGTTCTTC.

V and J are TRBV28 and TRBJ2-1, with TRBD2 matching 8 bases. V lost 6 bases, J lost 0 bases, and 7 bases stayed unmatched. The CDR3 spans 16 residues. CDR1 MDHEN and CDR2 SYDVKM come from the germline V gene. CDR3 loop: CASRSGSSPSYNEQFF. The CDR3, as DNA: TGTGCCAGCAGAAGCGGGAGTAGTCCCTCCTACAATGAGCAGTTCTTC.

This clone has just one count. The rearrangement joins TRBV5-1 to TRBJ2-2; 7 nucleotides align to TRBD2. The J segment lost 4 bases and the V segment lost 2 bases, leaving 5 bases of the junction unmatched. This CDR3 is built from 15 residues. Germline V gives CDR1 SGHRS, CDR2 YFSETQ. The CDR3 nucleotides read TGCGCCAGCAGCTTCGACAGCGGGATCACCGGGGAGCTGTTTTTT. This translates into CASSFDSGITGELFF.

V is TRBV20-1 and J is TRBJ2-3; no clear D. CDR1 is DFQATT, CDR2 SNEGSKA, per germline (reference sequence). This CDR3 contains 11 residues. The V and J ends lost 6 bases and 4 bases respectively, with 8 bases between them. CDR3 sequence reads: CSAPSPDTQYF. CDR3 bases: TGCAGTGCCCCCAGTCCAGATACGCAGTATTTT.

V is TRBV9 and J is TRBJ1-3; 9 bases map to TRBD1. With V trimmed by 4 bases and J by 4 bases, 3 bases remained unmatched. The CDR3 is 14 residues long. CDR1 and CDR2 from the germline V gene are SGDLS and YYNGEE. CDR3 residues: CASSPGTGGNTIYF. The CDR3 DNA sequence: TGTGCCAGCAGCCCAGGGACAGGGGGAAACACCATATATTTT.

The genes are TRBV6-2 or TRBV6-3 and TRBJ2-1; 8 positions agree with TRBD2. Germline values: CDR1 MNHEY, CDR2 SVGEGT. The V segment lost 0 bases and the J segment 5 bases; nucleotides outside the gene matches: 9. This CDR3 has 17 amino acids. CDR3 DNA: TGTGCCAGCAGTTACTCGATCACGGGAGGGCCAAACAATGAGCAGTTCTTC. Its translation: CASSYSITGGPNNEQFF.

This CDR3 reads CASNPGGQAPFTDTQYF. The CDR3 DNA reads as TGTGCCAGTAACCCCGGGGGGCAGGCCCCCTTCACAGATACGCAGTATTTT. The chain joins TRBV19 to TRBJ2-3; D is perhaps TRBD2 (7 bases). Germline values: CDR1 LNHDA, CDR2 SQIVND (reference sequence). Trimming left V 7 bases short and J 2 bases short, with 22 bases between. The CDR3 sequence is 17 residues long.

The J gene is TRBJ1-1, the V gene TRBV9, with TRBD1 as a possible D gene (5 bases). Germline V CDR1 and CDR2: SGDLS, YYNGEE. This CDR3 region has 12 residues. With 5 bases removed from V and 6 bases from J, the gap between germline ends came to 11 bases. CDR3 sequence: CASSPGFAEAFF. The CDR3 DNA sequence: TGTGCCAGCAGTCCAGGGTTCGCTGAAGCTTTCTTT. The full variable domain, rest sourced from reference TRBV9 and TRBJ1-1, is DSGVTQTPKHLITATGQRVTLRCSPRSGDLSVYWYQQSLDQGLQFLIQYYNGEERAKGNILERFSAQQFPDLHSELNLSSLELGDSALYFCASSPGFAEAFFGQGTRLTVV.

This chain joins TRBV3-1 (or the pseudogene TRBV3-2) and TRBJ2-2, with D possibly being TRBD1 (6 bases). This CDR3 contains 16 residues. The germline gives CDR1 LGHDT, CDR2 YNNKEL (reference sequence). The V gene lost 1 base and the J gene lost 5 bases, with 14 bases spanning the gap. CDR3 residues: CASSQVGGWVTGELFF. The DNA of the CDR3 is TGTGCCAGCAGCCAAGTTGGGGGCTGGGTGACCGGGGAGCTGTTTTTT.

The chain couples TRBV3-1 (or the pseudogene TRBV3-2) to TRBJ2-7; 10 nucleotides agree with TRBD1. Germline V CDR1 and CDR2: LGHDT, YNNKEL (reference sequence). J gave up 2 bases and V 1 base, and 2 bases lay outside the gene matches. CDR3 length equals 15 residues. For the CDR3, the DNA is TGTGCCAGCAGCCAAGGGACAGGGGGACCCTACGAGCAGTACTTC. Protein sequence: CASSQGTGGPYEQYF.

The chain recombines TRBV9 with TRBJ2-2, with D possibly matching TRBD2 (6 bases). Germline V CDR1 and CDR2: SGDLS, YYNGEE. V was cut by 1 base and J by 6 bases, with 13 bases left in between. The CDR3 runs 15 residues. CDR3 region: CASSVSAGEAGELFF. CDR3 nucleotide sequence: TGTGCCAGCAGCGTATCAGCCGGGGAGGCCGGGGAGCTGTTTTTT.

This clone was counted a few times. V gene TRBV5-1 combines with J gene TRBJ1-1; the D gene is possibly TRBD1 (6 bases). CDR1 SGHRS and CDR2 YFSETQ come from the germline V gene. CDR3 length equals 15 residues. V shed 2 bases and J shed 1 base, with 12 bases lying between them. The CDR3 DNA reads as TGCGCCAGCAGCTTATCGACAGGTTCGAACACTGAAGCTTTCTTT. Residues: CASSLSTGSNTEAFF.